A single sample gave rise to the 18 T cell receptor beta chains below, sequenced in a study of shared clonotypes between healthy human individuals. The method was immunoSEQ multiplex PCR; TCRdb's version includes in-frame clones alone and lacks a portion of them. This sample carries 640,000 or so clones, roughly 78% of them seen once, and the ten largest clones take about 1.7%. The specimen was memory CD4+ T cells sorted from blood. Subset in this sample: CD45RA-negative fraction. These receptors came from a woman in her twenties or thirties in good health.

This clone was detected a few times. The rearrangement joins TRBV28 to TRBJ2-7, with D uncertain. Germline V gene lookup returns CDR1 MDHEN and CDR2 SYDVKM. Trimming pared 3 bases from V and 2 bases from J, leaving 8 bases between. The CDR3 loop spans 13 amino acids. CDR3 DNA sequence: TGTGCCAGCAGTTTTCAGGACCCCTACGAGCAGTACTTC. Translated: CASSFQDPYEQYF.

The genes are TRBV28 and TRBJ2-7; TRBD1 agrees at 8 bases. Trimming took 9 bases from V and 1 from J; bases not matched to a gene: 8. This CDR3 region has 14 residues. Germline V gene lookup returns CDR1 MDHEN and CDR2 SYDVKM. The CDR3 region is CASTTGGHSYEQYF. CDR3 DNA: TGTGCCAGTACCACAGGGGGTCATTCCTACGAGCAGTACTTC.

This clone was seen just once. The J gene is TRBJ2-3, the V gene TRBV29-1, with D maybe TRBD2 (5 bases). Germline CDR1 SQVTM, CDR2 ANQGSEA. This CDR3 contains 15 residues. Trimming removed 3 bases at V and 1 base at J, with 14 bases between. The CDR3 protein is CSVEKAGGGTDTQYF. CDR3 DNA sequence: TGCAGCGTTGAGAAGGCAGGAGGCGGCACAGATACGCAGTATTTT.

This clone was recorded a few times. Written as DNA, the CDR3 is TGTGCCAGCACAGGACTAGCGGGAGGGAGGTACGAGCAGTACTTC. Its protein is CASTGLAGGRYEQYF. The gene calls are TRBV7-9 and TRBJ2-7; TRBD2 aligns across 15 bases. V lost 7 bases, J lost 4 bases, and 5 bases stayed unmatched. CDR1 is SEHNR and CDR2 is FQNEAQ in the germline V gene (reference sequence). The CDR3 extends over 15 amino acids.

This sequence joins TRBV7-2 and TRBJ1-1; possible D gene TRBD1, 5 bases. This CDR3 has 14 amino acids. V was cut by 4 bases and J by 5 bases, with 14 bases left in between. Germline CDR1 reads SGHTA; CDR2 reads FQGNSA. CDR3 sequence reads: CASSSRKGETEAFF. CDR3 coding DNA: TGTGCCAGCAGCTCCCGGAAAGGGGAGACTGAAGCTTTCTTT.

This rearrangement joins TRBV5-1 to TRBJ2-7, with unresolved D. The V gene lost 0 bases and the J gene lost 7 bases, with 14 bases spanning the gap. The germline CDR1 and CDR2 sequences are SGHRS and YFSETQ. The CDR3 runs 14 residues. The CDR3 here is CASSLVPKDPEQYF. The CDR3 DNA is TGCGCCAGCAGCTTGGTCCCAAAAGACCCAGAGCAGTACTTC.

The J gene is TRBJ2-2, the V gene TRBV19; tentatively, D is TRBD1 (5 bases). Per germline, CDR1 LNHDA and CDR2 SQIVND (reference sequence). Trimming took 7 bases from V and 4 from J, leaving 10 bases between them. This CDR3 has 13 amino acids. The CDR3 spells CASMGLGTGELFF. The CDR3 nucleotides are TGTGCCAGTATGGGGCTCGGCACCGGGGAGCTGTTTTTT.

The chain carries TRBV15 and TRBJ2-1; D not certain. This CDR3 spans 17 amino acids. V lost 1 base and J 7 bases, leaving 20 bases between the germline ends. Germline CDR1 is LNHNV and CDR2 is YYDKDF (reference sequence). This CDR3 is CATSRVAEKWRWNEQFF. As DNA, the CDR3 is TGTGCCACCAGCAGAGTCGCGGAGAAATGGAGATGGAATGAGCAGTTCTTC.

Details on this clone: Other DNA sequences within the sample encode an identical CDR3. This chain connects TRBV28 to TRBJ1-1, with D perhaps matching TRBD1 (5 bases). CDR1 and CDR2 (germline): MDHEN, SYDVKM. V lost 3 bases, J lost 1 base, and 9 bases lay in between. This CDR3 is 14 amino acids long. CDR3 sequence: CASSFSGRNTEAFF. The CDR3 DNA follows: TGTGCCAGCAGTTTCTCAGGGCGGAACACTGAAGCTTTCTTT.

On this clone: Here the CDR3 omits its conserved ending phenylalanine or tryptophan, so a read error is the likely source. No DNA is shown, since the ends of the CDR3 on it are uncertain; the CDR3 is the one TCRdb lists. The chain carries TRBV6-1 and TRBJ2-7; TRBD2, the table's D call, was not compared with the DNA. Counting both end residues, the CDR3 totals 15 amino acids. The germline V gene encodes CDR1 MNHNS and CDR2 SASEGT. CDR3 amino acids: CASSEASGSSGRPRS.

The CDR3 sequence: CASSYIGMRELFF. The CDR3 bases are TGTGCCAGCAGTTACATAGGCATGAGGGAGCTGTTTTTT. The chain carries TRBV6-6 and TRBJ2-2; D remains unclear. Trimming shortened V by 2 bases and J by 9 bases, and 10 bases separated the two germline ends. This CDR3 spans 13 amino acids. Germline V lookup: CDR1 MNHNY, CDR2 SVGAGI (reference sequence).

This clone appeared a few times. V and J are TRBV30 and TRBJ2-1; D gene uncertain. The CDR3 sequence is 13 residues long. V was trimmed by 0 bases and J by 10 bases, leaving 13 bases between them. Germline V gene data show CDR1 as GTSNPN and CDR2 as SVGIG (reference sequence). Here the CDR3 DNA reads TGTGCCTGGAGTGTCTGGATCAGTCGGGAGCAGTTCTTC. This codes for CAWSVWISREQFF.

Concerning this clone itself: This sample includes further DNA sequences coding for the same CDR3. V is TRBV5-6 and J is TRBJ2-3; D remains unclear. CDR1 and CDR2 from the germline V gene are SGHDT and YYEEEE. V shed 0 bases and J shed 2 bases, with 10 bases lying between them. The CDR3 sequence is 15 residues long. In DNA, the CDR3 is TGTGCCAGCAGCTTGGGACCTTCTTCCACAGATACGCAGTATTTT. It codes for CASSLGPSSTDTQYF. Combining the CDR3 with reference TRBV5-6 and TRBJ2-3 gives the whole variable domain DAGVTQSPTHLIKTRGQQVTLRCSPKSGHDTVSWYQQALGQGPQFIFQYYEEEERQRGNFPDRFSGHQFPNYSSELNVNALLLGDSALYLCASSLGPSSTDTQYFGPGTRLTVL.

The chain recombines TRBV28 with TRBJ1-2, with a possible D match to TRBD1 (5 bases). Trimming cost V 6 bases and J 0 bases, with 20 bases left between them. Germline CDR1 is MDHEN and CDR2 is SYDVKM. The CDR3 contains 17 residues. The CDR3 loop is CASRSGGVTSANYGYTF. In nucleotides, the CDR3 is TGTGCCAGCAGAAGTGGAGGGGTTACTTCAGCTAACTATGGCTACACCTTC.

V is TRBV5-1 and J is TRBJ2-1, with TRBD2 identical over 13 bases. The CDR3 sequence is 16 residues long. V lost 0 bases, J lost 6 bases, and 3 bases stayed unmatched. Germline CDR1 is SGHRS and CDR2 is YFSETQ. CDR3 in amino acids: CASSLGTSGSTNEQFF. In DNA, the CDR3 is TGCGCCAGCAGCTTGGGGACTAGCGGGAGTACCAATGAGCAGTTCTTC.

The chain carries TRBV7-9 and TRBJ1-4; the D gene is possibly TRBD1 (5 bases). CDR1 SEHNR and CDR2 FQNEAQ come from the germline V gene (reference sequence). V lost 3 bases to trimming and J lost 4 bases, with 9 bases between them. This CDR3 spans 14 amino acids. CDR3 protein: CASSLGEGNEKLFF. The CDR3 DNA reads as TGTGCCAGCAGCTTGGGGGAGGGTAATGAAAAACTGTTTTTT. Complete variable domain (other parts from reference TRBV7-9 and TRBJ1-4): DTGVSQNPRHKITKRGQNVTFRCDPISEHNRLYWYRQTLGQGPEFLTYFQNEAQLEKSRLLSDRFSAERPKGSFSTLEIQRTEQGDSAMYLCASSLGEGNEKLFFGSGTQLSVL.

This clone has ten or more counts. This same CDR3 is encoded by further DNA sequences in the sample. The chain uses TRBV5-1 and TRBJ2-2; 7 bases align to TRBD1. J lost 5 bases, V lost 3 bases, and 7 bases had no gene match. The length of the CDR3 is 15 residues. The germline V gene has CDR1 SGHRS and CDR2 YFSETQ. The CDR3: CASSSGTEGTGELFF. The DNA for the CDR3 is TGCGCCAGCAGCTCCGGGACAGAAGGAACCGGGGAGCTGTTTTTT.

The V call is TRBV6-6, the J call TRBJ2-2, with TRBD1 matching over 7 bases. The CDR3 has 15 amino acids. Looked up from germline, CDR1 is MNHNY and CDR2 is SVGAGI (reference sequence). The J segment lost 3 bases and the V segment lost 2 bases, leaving 3 bases of the junction unmatched. The chain's CDR3 is CASSYTGQYTGELFF. The CDR3 coding sequence is TGTGCCAGCAGTTACACGGGACAGTACACCGGGGAGCTGTTTTTT.